Each of the 29 T cell receptor beta chains below was sequenced from the same sample in a study of cytomegalovirus exposure and HLA in healthy donors. It was with 60 Vbeta and 13 Jbeta primers that the PCR ran. Assay: immunoSEQ multiplex PCR; the TCRdb copy retains only in-frame clones and omits some. This table has 150,000 to 200,000 clones, 70% to 85% appearing once. Material for sequencing was PBMCs. The receptors were gathered from a man younger than 30 in good health and CMV-seronegative.

The chain recombines TRBV7-9 with TRBJ2-2; a weak D match, TRBD2 (5 bases). Trimming took 2 bases from V and 4 from J, leaving 8 bases between them. Germline V lookup: CDR1 SEHNR, CDR2 FQNEAQ (reference sequence). The CDR3 length is 14 residues. The DNA for the CDR3 is TGTGCCAGCAGCTTACGAGGGAGCACCGGGGAGCTGTTTTTT. This encodes CASSLRGSTGELFF.

The CDR3 nucleotides read TGTGCCAGCAGCCTAAGACAGGAGGTGAACACTGAAGCTTTCTTT. It is translated as CASSLRQEVNTEAFF. The chain uses TRBV4-2 and TRBJ1-1, with a tentative D call TRBD1 (6 bases). The germline V gene encodes CDR1 LGHNA and CDR2 YNFKEQ. This CDR3 spans 15 amino acids. V shed 4 bases and J shed 0 bases, with 12 bases lying between them.

The chain is built from TRBV19 and TRBJ2-7; unclear D gene. Trimming shortened V by 4 bases and J by 2 bases, and 9 bases separated the two germline ends. Looked up from germline, CDR1 is LNHDA and CDR2 is SQIVND (reference sequence). This CDR3 comprises 13 residues. The CDR3 nucleotides read TGTGCCAGTAGTAACCGACAAGCCTACGAGCAGTACTTC. Protein: CASSNRQAYEQYF.

V usage is TRBV4-3 and J usage is TRBJ2-7; D is unclear. This CDR3 contains 13 residues. CDR1 and CDR2 (germline): LGHNA, YSLEER. V shed 4 bases and J shed 3 bases, with 10 bases lying between them. The CDR3 DNA is TGCGCCAGCAGCCGGTTACTTGGCTACGAGCAGTACTTC. Its translation: CASSRLLGYEQYF.

This clone was seen a single time. The rearrangement uses TRBV27 and TRBJ2-3; 9 bases agree with TRBD2. Germline CDR1 and CDR2: MNHEY and SMNVEV (reference sequence). The V and J ends lost 8 bases and 3 bases, in that order; junction bases with no gene match: 12. The length of the CDR3 is 16 residues. The CDR3 loop reads CASSRRDSGRTDTQYF. The CDR3 bases are TGTGCCAGCTCCCGCCGGGATAGCGGGAGAACAGATACGCAGTATTTT.

The V call is TRBV29-1, the J call TRBJ2-7; 7 nucleotides line up with TRBD1. The CDR3 contains 12 residues. The V gene's germline CDR1 is SQVTM and CDR2 ANQGSEA. The trim removed 8 bases at V and 3 bases at J, leaving 7 bases unmatched. The CDR3 coding sequence is TGCAGCTACCGGGACAGTTACTACGAGCAGTACTTC. Its protein product is CSYRDSYYEQYF.

The chain employs TRBV4-1 and TRBJ2-7; TRBD1 aligns across 7 bases. The CDR3 runs to 15 residues. Trimming took 5 bases from V and 4 from J; bases not matched to a gene: 11. Looked up from germline, CDR1 is MGHRA and CDR2 is YSYEKL. Here the CDR3 reads CASSAEGNRGYEQYF. CDR3 sequence (DNA): TGCGCCAGCAGCGCCGAGGGGAACAGGGGATACGAGCAGTACTTC.

This clone was observed a single time. The chain employs TRBV27 and TRBJ2-6; 8 bases match TRBD1. The germline CDR1 and CDR2 sequences are MNHEY and SMNVEV (reference sequence). CDR3 length: 15 amino acids. With 6 bases clipped from V and 0 bases from J, the junction kept 1 base outside the gene matches. CDR3 sequence reads: CASRGQGSGANVLTF. CDR3 sequence (DNA): TGTGCCAGCAGAGGACAGGGCTCTGGGGCCAACGTCCTGACTTTC.

The chain links TRBV18 to TRBJ1-5, with a possible D match to TRBD1 (5 bases). With 3 bases removed from V and 2 bases from J, the gap between germline ends came to 20 bases. There are 18 residues in the CDR3. Germline CDR1 and CDR2: KGHSH and LQKENI. The CDR3 region has the DNA TGTGCCAGCTCACCGGATGGGGCAGGGTTCTCCCGCAATCAGCCCCAGCATTTT. Residues: CASSPDGAGFSRNQPQHF.

The genes are TRBV6-1 and TRBJ2-5; TRBD1 might be the D (6 bases). The CDR3 is 15 amino acids. The germline V gene has CDR1 MNHNS and CDR2 SASEGT. V lost 6 bases, J lost 1 base, and 15 bases lay in between. Written as DNA, the CDR3 is TGTGCCAGCAGACGTACCGGGACACTCCAAGAGACCCAGTACTTC. Translation: CASRRTGTLQETQYF.

The V and J genes are TRBV6-1 and TRBJ2-7, with 8 bases lining up with TRBD2. The CDR3 contains 15 residues. CDR1 is MNHNS and CDR2 is SASEGT in the germline V gene. After removal of 8 bases from V and 3 bases from J, the junction contained 12 bases not matched to a gene. The CDR3 region is CASVWLAGSDYEQYF. Written as DNA, the CDR3 is TGTGCCAGCGTATGGTTAGCGGGATCCGACTACGAGCAGTACTTC.

This sequence joins TRBV7-8 and TRBJ2-3, with TRBD1 as a possible D gene (6 bases). Germline loops: CDR1 SGHVS, CDR2 FQNEAQ. With 5 bases removed from V and 4 bases from J, the gap between germline ends came to 16 bases. The CDR3 is made up of 15 amino acids. DNA of the CDR3: TGTGCCAGCAGCCCGCCGACAGGAAGATCAGATACGCAGTATTTT. As protein: CASSPPTGRSDTQYF.

The rearrangement links TRBV9 to TRBJ2-2, with TRBD1 identical over 11 bases. Trimming cost V 3 bases and J 4 bases; bases outside gene matches: 2. Germline V gene data show CDR1 as SGDLS and CDR2 as YYNGEE. The CDR3 is made up of 15 amino acids. Here the CDR3 DNA reads TGTGCCAGCAGCGGGGACAGGGGGATCACCGGGGAGCTGTTTTTT. Translating gives CASSGDRGITGELFF. Combining the CDR3 with reference TRBV9 and TRBJ2-2 gives the whole variable domain DSGVTQTPKHLITATGQRVTLRCSPRSGDLSVYWYQQSLDQGLQFLIQYYNGEERAKGNILERFSAQQFPDLHSELNLSSLELGDSALYFCASSGDRGITGELFFGEGSRLTVL.

The chain carries TRBV27 and TRBJ2-2; TRBD2 might be the D (6 bases). From germline, CDR1 is MNHEY and CDR2 SMNVEV (reference sequence). Trimming took 5 bases from V and 0 from J, leaving 16 bases between them. The CDR3 runs 17 residues. The CDR3: CASSPWGVNPNTGELFF. The CDR3 nucleotides are TGTGCCAGCAGTCCATGGGGGGTAAACCCGAACACCGGGGAGCTGTTTTTT.

This clone was found a few times. The chain employs TRBV6-5 and TRBJ1-3; D might be TRBD1 (5 bases). This CDR3 comprises 15 residues. The V gene's germline CDR1 is MNHEY and CDR2 SVGAGI. The V end was cut by 0 bases, the J end by 0 bases, with 6 bases between. As DNA, the CDR3 is TGTGCCAGCAGTTACTCGACAGCCTCTGGAAACACCATATATTTT. Its translation is CASSYSTASGNTIYF.

The chain recombines TRBV5-5 with TRBJ2-1; 15 bases map to TRBD2. Germline V lookup: CDR1 SGHKS, CDR2 YYEKEE (reference sequence). After removal of 4 bases from V and 4 bases from J, the junction contained 9 bases not matched to a gene. There are 18 residues in the CDR3. The CDR3 region is CASSPRGLAGGLYNEQFF. The CDR3 DNA is TGTGCCAGCAGCCCAAGAGGACTAGCGGGGGGGCTGTACAATGAGCAGTTCTTC.

The chain couples TRBV7-8 to TRBJ2-7, with 9 bases aligning to TRBD2. The CDR3 is made up of 18 amino acids. CDR1 is SGHVS and CDR2 is FQNEAQ in the germline V gene. The V gene end was trimmed by 5 bases and the J gene end by 6 bases; junction bases not matched to a gene: 20. The CDR3 sequence: CASSLKGAGGPFLGEQYF. DNA for the CDR3: TGTGCCAGCAGCCTAAAGGGTGCGGGAGGGCCTTTCTTGGGCGAGCAGTACTTC. Complete variable domain (other parts from reference TRBV7-8 and TRBJ2-7): GAGVSQSPRYKVAKRGQDVALRCDPISGHVSLFWYQQALGQGPEFLTYFQNEAQLDKSGLPSDRFFAERPEGSVSTLKIQRTQQEDSAVYLCASSLKGAGGPFLGEQYFGPGTRLTVT.

The V call is TRBV7-8, the J call TRBJ2-7, with TRBD1 matching 9 bases. The CDR3 covers 15 residues. CDR1 is SGHVS, CDR2 FQNEAQ, per germline. The ends lost 4 bases at V and 4 bases at J; junction bases unmatched: 8. The CDR3 region has the DNA TGTGCCAGCAGCTATACAGGGGGCGGGTTTTACGAGCAGTACTTC. Its translation: CASSYTGGGFYEQYF.

The table lists this clone with a few counts. This rearrangement joins TRBV6-5 to TRBJ1-5; D possibly corresponds to TRBD1 (5 bases). V lost 2 bases to trimming and J lost 4 bases, with 6 bases between them. Germline V gives CDR1 MNHEY, CDR2 SVGAGI. The CDR3 has 13 amino acids. CDR3 nucleotide sequence: TGTGCCAGCAGTTACGGGGGGAATCAGCCCCAGCATTTT. It translates to CASSYGGNQPQHF.

This chain connects TRBV11-2 to TRBJ1-1; TRBD1 matches at 7 bases. After removal of 7 bases from V and 4 bases from J, the junction contained 3 bases not matched to a gene. The CDR3 covers 12 residues. Germline lookup yields CDR1 SGHAT and CDR2 FQNNGV. In DNA form, the CDR3 reads TGTGCCAGCAAGACAGGGACCACTGAAGCTTTCTTT. It encodes CASKTGTTEAFF.

In its sample, this clone was seen a few times. The chain recombines TRBV19 with TRBJ2-7, with D maybe TRBD1 (5 bases). V was trimmed by 5 bases and J by 0 bases, leaving 8 bases between them. Germline V gene lookup returns CDR1 LNHDA and CDR2 SQIVND (reference sequence). CDR3 length equals 13 residues. This chain's CDR3 is CASSLRVSYEQYF. The CDR3 bases are TGTGCCAGTAGTCTCAGGGTCTCCTACGAGCAGTACTTC. The full variable domain, in which reference TRBV19 and TRBJ2-7 provide the parts outside the CDR3, is DGGITQSPKYLFRKEGQNVTLSCEQNLNHDAMYWYRQDPGQGLRLIYYSQIVNDFQKGDIAEGYSVSREKKESFPLTVTSAQKNPTAFYLCASSLRVSYEQYFGPGTRLTVT.

The V and J genes are TRBV7-8 and TRBJ2-1; 9 bases fit TRBD2. CDR3 length: 19 residues. CDR1 and CDR2 from the germline V gene are SGHVS and FQNEAQ. V dropped 5 bases and J dropped 7; count of bases not matched to a gene: 21. The CDR3 spells CASSLNNYGTSRVRNEQFF. The CDR3 DNA sequence: TGTGCCAGCAGCCTAAACAACTACGGGACTAGCAGGGTTCGGAATGAGCAGTTCTTC.

V is TRBV10-3 and J is TRBJ2-2, with TRBD2 as a possible D gene (6 bases). CDR3 length: 13 amino acids. V was shortened by 3 bases and J by 6 bases, with 8 bases between the two germline ends. CDR1 and CDR2 from the germline V gene are ENHRY and SYGVKD. Here the CDR3 DNA reads TGTGCCATCAGTGAAGGAGGGGCCGGGGAGCTGTTTTTT. Its translation: CAISEGGAGELFF.

This clone was seen a handful of times. The rearrangement links TRBV28 to TRBJ1-4; 8 bases fit TRBD1. Trimming at V came to 7 bases and at J to 7 bases, leaving 11 bases not matched to a gene. The CDR3 extends over 15 amino acids. CDR1 and CDR2 from the germline V gene are MDHEN and SYDVKM. The CDR3 nucleotides read TGTGCCAGCACCCCCTCCGGGACAGGCGGTGAAAAACTGTTTTTT. Protein product: CASTPSGTGGEKLFF.

CDR3 loop: CASSLLISYQETQYF. CDR3 DNA: TGTGCCAGCAGCTTGCTGATTAGCTATCAAGAGACCCAGTACTTC. The genes are TRBV5-8 and TRBJ2-5; D gene uncertain. Looked up from germline, CDR1 is SGHTS and CDR2 is YDEGEE. Trimming shortened V by 1 base and J by 2 bases, and 12 bases separated the two germline ends. This CDR3 is 15 amino acids long. The variable domain in full, completed from reference TRBV5-8 and TRBJ2-5, reads EAGVTQSPTHLIKTRGQQATLRCSPISGHTSVYWYQQALGLGLQFLLWYDEGEERNRGNFPPRFSGRQFPNYSSELNVNALELEDSALYLCASSLLISYQETQYFGPGTRLLVL.

The chain combines TRBV13 with TRBJ2-7, with TRBD2 as a possible D gene (6 bases). The CDR3 has 13 residues. In germline, CDR1 is PRHDT, CDR2 FYEKMQ (reference sequence). V lost 1 base to trimming and J lost 3 bases, with 7 bases between them. This CDR3 reads CASSLVGGYEQYF. Written as DNA, the CDR3 is TGTGCCAGCAGCTTAGTCGGGGGCTACGAGCAGTACTTC.

The chain links TRBV4-1 to TRBJ1-4; D is undetermined. CDR3 length equals 15 residues. The germline gives CDR1 MGHRA, CDR2 YSYEKL. The ends were cut back, 0 bases at V and 10 bases at J, with 15 bases in the middle. The DNA for the CDR3 is TGCGCCAGCAGCCAAGATGGTCCCCTAGACGGAAAACTGTTTTTT. Translating gives CASSQDGPLDGKLFF.

CDR3 nucleotides: TGTGCCAGCAGCCCCCACCCCGTCGGGAGAAACTATGGCTACACCTTC. This sequence encodes CASSPHPVGRNYGYTF. The V gene is TRBV7-3, the J gene TRBJ1-2; no firm D call. V lost 5 bases to trimming and J lost 2 bases, with 18 bases between them. The germline CDR1 and CDR2 sequences are SGHTA and FQGTGA. CDR3 size: 16 residues. Supplemented by reference TRBV7-3 and TRBJ1-2, the full variable domain reads GAGVSQTPSNKVTEKGKYVELRCDPISGHTALYWYRQSLGQGPEFLIYFQGTGAADDSGLPNDRFFAVRPEGSVSTLKIQRTERGDSAVYLCASSPHPVGRNYGYTFGSGTRLTVV.

CDR3 nucleotide sequence: TGTGCCACCAGCAGAGGTAGGCCGGACAGCGGAGAAAAACTGTTTTTT. It specifies CATSRGRPDSGEKLFF. The chain employs TRBV15 and TRBJ1-4, with a weak D call TRBD1 (6 bases). CDR1 and CDR2 (germline): LNHNV, YYDKDF (reference sequence). V gave up 1 base and J gave up 8 bases, with 17 bases separating them. The length of the CDR3 is 16 residues.